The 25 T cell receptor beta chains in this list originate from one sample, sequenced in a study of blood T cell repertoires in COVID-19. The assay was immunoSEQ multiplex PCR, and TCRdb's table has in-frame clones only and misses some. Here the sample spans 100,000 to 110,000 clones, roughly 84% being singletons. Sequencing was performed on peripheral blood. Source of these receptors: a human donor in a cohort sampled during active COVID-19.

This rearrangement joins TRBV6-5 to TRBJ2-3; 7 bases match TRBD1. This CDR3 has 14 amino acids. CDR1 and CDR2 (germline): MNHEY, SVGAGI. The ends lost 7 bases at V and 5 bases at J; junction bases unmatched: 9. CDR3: CASNRGYGGDTQYF. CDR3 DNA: TGTGCCAGCAACAGGGGATACGGAGGAGATACGCAGTATTTT.

CDR3 DNA: TGCGCCAGCAGCCCAGGATCCGGACAGGGGAACACTGAAGCTTTCTTT. This gives the protein CASSPGSGQGNTEAFF. V and J are TRBV5-1 and TRBJ1-1; 8 bases map to TRBD1. This CDR3 comprises 16 residues. The V segment lost 4 bases and the J segment 1 base; nucleotides outside the gene matches: 9. The germline V gene has CDR1 SGHRS and CDR2 YFSETQ. Full variable domain (missing parts from reference TRBV5-1 and TRBJ1-1): KAGVTQTPRYLIKTRGQQVTLSCSPISGHRSVSWYQQTPGQGLQFLFEYFSETQRNKGNFPGRFSGRQFSNSRSEMNVSTLELGDSALYLCASSPGSGQGNTEAFFGQGTRLTVV.

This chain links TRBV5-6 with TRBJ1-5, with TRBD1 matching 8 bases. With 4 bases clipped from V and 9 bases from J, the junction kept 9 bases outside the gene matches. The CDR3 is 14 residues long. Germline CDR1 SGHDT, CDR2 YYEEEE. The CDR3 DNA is TGTGCCAGCAGCCCCGCAGGGGGCGCAGGGCCCCAGCATTTT. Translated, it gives CASSPAGGAGPQHF.

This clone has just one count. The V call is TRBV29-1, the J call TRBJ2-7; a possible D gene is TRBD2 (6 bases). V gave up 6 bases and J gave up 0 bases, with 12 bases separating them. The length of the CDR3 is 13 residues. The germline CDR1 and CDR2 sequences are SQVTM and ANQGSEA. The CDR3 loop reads CSVTGASSYEQYF. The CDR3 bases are TGCAGCGTCACGGGAGCTAGCTCCTACGAGCAGTACTTC.

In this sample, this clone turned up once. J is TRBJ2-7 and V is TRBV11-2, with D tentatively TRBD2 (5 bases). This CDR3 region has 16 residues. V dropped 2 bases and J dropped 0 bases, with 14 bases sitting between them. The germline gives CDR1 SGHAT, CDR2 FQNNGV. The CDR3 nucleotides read TGTGCCAGCAGCTTACGACAACATACTAGCTCCTACGAGCAGTACTTC. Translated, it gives CASSLRQHTSSYEQYF.

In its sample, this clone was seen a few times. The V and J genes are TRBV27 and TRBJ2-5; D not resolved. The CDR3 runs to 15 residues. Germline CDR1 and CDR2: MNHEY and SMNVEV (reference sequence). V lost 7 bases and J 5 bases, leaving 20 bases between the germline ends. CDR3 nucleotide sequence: TGTGCCAGCAAAATACGCCCTAGAGGCGAGGAGACCCAGTACTTC. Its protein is CASKIRPRGEETQYF.

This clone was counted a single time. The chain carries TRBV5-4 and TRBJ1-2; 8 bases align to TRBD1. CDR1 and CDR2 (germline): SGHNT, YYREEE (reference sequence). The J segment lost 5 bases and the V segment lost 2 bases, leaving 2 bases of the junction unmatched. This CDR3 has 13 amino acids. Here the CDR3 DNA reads TGTGCCAGCAGCTTACAGGGGGGGTATGGCTACACCTTC. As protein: CASSLQGGYGYTF. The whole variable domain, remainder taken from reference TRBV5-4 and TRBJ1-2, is ETGVTQSPTHLIKTRGQQVTLRCSSQSGHNTVSWYQQALGQGPQFIFQYYREEENGRGNFPPRFSGLQFPNYSSELNVNALELDDSALYLCASSLQGGYGYTFGSGTRLTVV.

CDR3 bases: TGTGCCATCAGTGAGCAACAGGAAAGGGAGCTGTTTTTT. Its protein product is CAISEQQERELFF. This chain connects TRBV10-3 to TRBJ2-2; D might be TRBD1 (5 bases). The V and J ends lost 2 bases and 9 bases respectively, with 10 bases between them. The length of the CDR3 is 13 residues. Germline CDR1 reads ENHRY; CDR2 reads SYGVKD.

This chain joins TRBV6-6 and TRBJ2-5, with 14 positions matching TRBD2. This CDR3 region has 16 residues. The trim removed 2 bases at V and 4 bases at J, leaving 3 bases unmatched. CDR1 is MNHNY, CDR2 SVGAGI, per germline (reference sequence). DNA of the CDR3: TGTGCCAGCAGTTACGGGACTAGCGGGGGCTTAGAGACCCAGTACTTC. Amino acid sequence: CASSYGTSGGLETQYF.

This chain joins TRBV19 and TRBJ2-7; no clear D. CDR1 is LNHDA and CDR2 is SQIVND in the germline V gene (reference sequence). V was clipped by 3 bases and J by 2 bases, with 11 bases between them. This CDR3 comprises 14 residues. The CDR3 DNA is TGTGCCAGTAGTATGCAGTCCGTCCCCTACGAGCAGTACTTC. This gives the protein CASSMQSVPYEQYF.

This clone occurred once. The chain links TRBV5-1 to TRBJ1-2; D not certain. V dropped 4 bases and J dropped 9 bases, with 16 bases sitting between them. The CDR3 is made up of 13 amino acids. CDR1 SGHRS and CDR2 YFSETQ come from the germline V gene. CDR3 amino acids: CASSPGRDRSYTF. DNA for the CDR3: TGCGCCAGCAGCCCGGGCCGGGATAGGAGCTACACCTTC.

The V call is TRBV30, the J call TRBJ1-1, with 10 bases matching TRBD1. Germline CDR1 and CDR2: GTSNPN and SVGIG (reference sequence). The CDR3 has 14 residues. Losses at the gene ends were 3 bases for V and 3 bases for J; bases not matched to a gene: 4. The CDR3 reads CAWRTGGPDTEAFF. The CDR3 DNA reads TGTGCCTGGAGGACAGGGGGCCCGGACACTGAAGCTTTCTTT.

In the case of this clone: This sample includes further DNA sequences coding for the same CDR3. CDR3 bases: TGCGCCAGCAGCTCGGGACAGATGAACACTGAAGCTTTCTTT. This gives the protein CASSSGQMNTEAFF. The gene calls are TRBV5-1 and TRBJ1-1; 7 positions match TRBD1. Germline V gives CDR1 SGHRS, CDR2 YFSETQ. V trimming: 3 bases; J trimming: 0 bases; junction bases outside the gene matches: 2. This CDR3 has 14 residues.

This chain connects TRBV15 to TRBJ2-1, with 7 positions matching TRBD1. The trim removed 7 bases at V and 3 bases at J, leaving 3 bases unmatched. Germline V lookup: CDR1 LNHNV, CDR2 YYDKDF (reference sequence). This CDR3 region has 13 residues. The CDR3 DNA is TGTGCCACCACCACAGGGGTCTACAATGAGCAGTTCTTC. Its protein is CATTTGVYNEQFF.

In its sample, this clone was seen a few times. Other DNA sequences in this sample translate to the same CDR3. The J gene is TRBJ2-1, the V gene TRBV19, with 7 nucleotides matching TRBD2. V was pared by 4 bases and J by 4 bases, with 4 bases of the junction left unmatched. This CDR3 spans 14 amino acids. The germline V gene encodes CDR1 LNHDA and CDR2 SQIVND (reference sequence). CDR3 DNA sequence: TGTGCCAGTAGTAGCGGGGGTGATTACAATGAGCAGTTCTTC. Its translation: CASSSGGDYNEQFF.

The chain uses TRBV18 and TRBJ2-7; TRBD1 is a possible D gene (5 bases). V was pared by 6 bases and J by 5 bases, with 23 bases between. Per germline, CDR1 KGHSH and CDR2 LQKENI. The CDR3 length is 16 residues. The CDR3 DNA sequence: TGTGCCAGCTCCAAGACCCCGACAGTCACCGTAGACGAGCAGTACTTC. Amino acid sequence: CASSKTPTVTVDEQYF.

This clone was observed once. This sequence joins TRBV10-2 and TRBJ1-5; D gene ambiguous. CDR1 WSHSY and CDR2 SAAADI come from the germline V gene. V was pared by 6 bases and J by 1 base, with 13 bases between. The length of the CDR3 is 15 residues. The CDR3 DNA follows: TGCGCCAGCAGGGAAGTCTCGAGGAGCAATCAGCCCCAGCATTTT. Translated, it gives CASREVSRSNQPQHF.

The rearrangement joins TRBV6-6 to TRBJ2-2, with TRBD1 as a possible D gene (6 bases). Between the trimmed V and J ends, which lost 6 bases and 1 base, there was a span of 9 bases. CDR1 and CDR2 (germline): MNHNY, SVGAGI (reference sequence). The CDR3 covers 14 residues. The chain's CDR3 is CASRAGENTGELFF. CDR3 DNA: TGTGCCAGCAGGGCAGGGGAGAACACCGGGGAGCTGTTTTTT.

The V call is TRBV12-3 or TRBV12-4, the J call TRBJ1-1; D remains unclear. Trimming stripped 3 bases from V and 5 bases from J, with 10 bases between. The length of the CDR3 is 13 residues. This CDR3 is CASSFRLGTEAFF. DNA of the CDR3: TGTGCCAGCAGTTTCAGGCTTGGAACTGAAGCTTTCTTT.

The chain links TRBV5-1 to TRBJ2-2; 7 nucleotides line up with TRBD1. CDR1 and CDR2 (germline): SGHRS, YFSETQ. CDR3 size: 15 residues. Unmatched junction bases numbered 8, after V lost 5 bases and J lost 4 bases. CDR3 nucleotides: TGCGCCAGCAGACCCCCTAACAGGGGCACCGGGGAGCTGTTTTTT. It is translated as CASRPPNRGTGELFF.

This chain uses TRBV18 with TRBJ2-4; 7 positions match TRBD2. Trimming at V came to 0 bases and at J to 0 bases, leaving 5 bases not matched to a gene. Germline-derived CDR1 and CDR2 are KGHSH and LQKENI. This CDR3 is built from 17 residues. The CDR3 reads CASSPPAGLIAKNIQYF. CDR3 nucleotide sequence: TGTGCCAGCTCACCACCGGCGGGACTAATAGCCAAAAACATTCAGTACTTC.

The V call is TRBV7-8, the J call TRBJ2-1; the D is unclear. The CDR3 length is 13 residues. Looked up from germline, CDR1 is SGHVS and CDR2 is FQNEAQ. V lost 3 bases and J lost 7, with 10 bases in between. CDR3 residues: CASSLEPWNEQFF. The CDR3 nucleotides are TGTGCCAGCAGCTTGGAGCCCTGGAATGAGCAGTTCTTC. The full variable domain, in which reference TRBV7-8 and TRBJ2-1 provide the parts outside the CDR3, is GAGVSQSPRYKVAKRGQDVALRCDPISGHVSLFWYQQALGQGPEFLTYFQNEAQLDKSGLPSDRFFAERPEGSVSTLKIQRTQQEDSAVYLCASSLEPWNEQFFGPGTRLTVL.

The CDR3: CASSQRGSDYNEQFF. The CDR3 nucleotides read TGTGCCAGCAGCCAGCGGGGGAGCGATTACAATGAGCAGTTCTTC. This chain joins TRBV7-8 and TRBJ2-1, with 8 bases fitting TRBD2. This CDR3 is built from 15 residues. V trimming: 5 bases; J trimming: 4 bases; junction bases outside the gene matches: 7. From germline, CDR1 is SGHVS and CDR2 FQNEAQ.

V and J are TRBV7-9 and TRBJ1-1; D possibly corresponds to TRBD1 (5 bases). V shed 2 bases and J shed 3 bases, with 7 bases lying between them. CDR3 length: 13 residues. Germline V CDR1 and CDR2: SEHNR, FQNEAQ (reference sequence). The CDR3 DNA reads TGTGCCAGCAGCTTATCAGGGTACACTGAAGCTTTCTTT. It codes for CASSLSGYTEAFF.

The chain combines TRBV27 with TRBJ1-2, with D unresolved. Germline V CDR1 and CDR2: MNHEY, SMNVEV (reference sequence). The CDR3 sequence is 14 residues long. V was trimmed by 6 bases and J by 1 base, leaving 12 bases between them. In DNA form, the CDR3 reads TGTGCCAGCAGCCCTGGGCAGTTTAACTATGGCTACACCTTC. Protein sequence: CASSPGQFNYGYTF.